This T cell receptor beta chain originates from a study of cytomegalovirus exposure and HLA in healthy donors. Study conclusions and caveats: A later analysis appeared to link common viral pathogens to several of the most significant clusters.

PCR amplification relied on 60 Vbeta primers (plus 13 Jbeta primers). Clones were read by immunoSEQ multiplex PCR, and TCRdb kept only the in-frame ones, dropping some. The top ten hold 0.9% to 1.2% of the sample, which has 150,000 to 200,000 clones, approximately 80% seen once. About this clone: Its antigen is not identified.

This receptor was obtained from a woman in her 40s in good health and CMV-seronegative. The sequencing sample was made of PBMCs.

DNA for the CDR3: TGTGCCAGCAGCATACAGCCCCTGAACACTGAAGCTTTCTTT. Its translation is CASSIQPLNTEAFF. The chain links TRBV9 to TRBJ1-1; D ambiguous. The CDR3 runs 14 residues. Between the trimmed V and J ends, which lost 4 bases and 0 bases, there was a span of 10 bases. The germline gives CDR1 SGDLS, CDR2 YYNGEE.